This entry is about one TCR beta chain. The sample comes from a study of blood T cell repertoires in COVID-19. Across the whole study: From the United States, Italy and Spain came samples of acute and convalescent COVID-19. From T cells, B-cell-depleted T cells, or PBMCs came the material, which was cDNA or gDNA.

V lost 2 bases, J lost 0 bases, and 4 bases stayed unmatched. CDR1 MNHEY and CDR2 SVGAGI come from the germline V gene. The CDR3 loop spans 16 amino acids. Authors' data handling: Amplification from reference gene primers served as the basis for estimated nucleated cell counts. Sequenced by immunoSEQ multiplex PCR; TCRdb stores in-frame clones only, minus some. D and trimming come from the DNA, and the V and J calls and clone size come from that table. This sample carries tens of thousands of clones, more than 85% of them seen once, and the ten largest clones take 3.1%. The sequence derives from a woman in her sixties or seventies with active COVID-19. The chain couples TRBV6-5 to TRBJ2-3, with 8 bases aligning to TRBD2. The sequenced sample consisted of peripheral blood. CDR3 sequence: CASSYTSGPSTDTQYF. The CDR3 coding sequence is TGTGCCAGCAGTTACACTAGCGGCCCAAGCACAGATACGCAGTATTTT.